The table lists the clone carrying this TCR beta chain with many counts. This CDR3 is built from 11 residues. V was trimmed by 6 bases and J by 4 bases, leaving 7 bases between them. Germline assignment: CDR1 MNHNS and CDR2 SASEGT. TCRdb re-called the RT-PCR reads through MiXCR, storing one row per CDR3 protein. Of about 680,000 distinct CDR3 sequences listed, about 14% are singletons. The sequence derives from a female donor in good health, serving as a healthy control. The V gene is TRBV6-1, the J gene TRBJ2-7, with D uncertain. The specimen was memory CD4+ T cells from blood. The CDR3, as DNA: TGTGCCAGCAGCAGGATGTACGAGCAGTACTTC. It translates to CASSRMYEQYF.